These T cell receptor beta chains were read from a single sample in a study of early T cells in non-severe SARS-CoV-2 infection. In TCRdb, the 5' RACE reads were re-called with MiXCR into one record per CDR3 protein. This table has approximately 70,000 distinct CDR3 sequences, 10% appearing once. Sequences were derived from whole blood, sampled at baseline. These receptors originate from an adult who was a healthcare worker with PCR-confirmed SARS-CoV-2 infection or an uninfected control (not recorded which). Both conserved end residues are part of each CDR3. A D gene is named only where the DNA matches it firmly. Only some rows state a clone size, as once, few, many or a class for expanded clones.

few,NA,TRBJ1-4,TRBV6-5,TGTGCCAGCAGTTACGGAGGGACGGCGAGTGAAAAACTGTTTTTT,CASSYGGTASEKLFF
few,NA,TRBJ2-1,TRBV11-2,TGTGCCAGCAGCTTAGATCCCAGGGCGCACAATGAGCAGTTCTTC,CASSLDPRAHNEQFF
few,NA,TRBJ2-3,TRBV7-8,TGTGCCAGCAGCATAGGTATAGATACGCAGTATTTT,CASSIGIDTQYF
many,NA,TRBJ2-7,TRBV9,TGTGCCAGCAGCGTAGGAGGGAGCCCCTACGAGCAGTACTTC,CASSVGGSPYEQYF
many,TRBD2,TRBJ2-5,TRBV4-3,TGCGCCAGCAGCCGGAGACTAGCGGGGGATAAAGAGACCCAGTACTTC,CASSRRLAGDKETQYF
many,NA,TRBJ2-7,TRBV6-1,TGTGCCAGCAGTGAAATGGCGGGTTACTACGAGCAGTACTTC,CASSEMAGYYEQYF
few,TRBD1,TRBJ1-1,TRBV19,TGTGCCAGTACCACGGGTGAGACAGGGGCCATGAACACTGAAGCTTTCTTT,CASTTGETGAMNTEAFF
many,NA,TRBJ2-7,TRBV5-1,TGCGCCAGCAGCTGGGGCGGGCAGCTCTACGAGCAGTACTTC,CASSWGGQLYEQYF
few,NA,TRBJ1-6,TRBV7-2,TGTGCCAGCAGCTTAGATTTACTCTCCTATAATTCACCCCTCCACTTT,CASSLDLLSYNSPLHF
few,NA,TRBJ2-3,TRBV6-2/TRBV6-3,TGTGCCAGCAGTTTCCGTTCGCGGGGAACAGGGGATACGCAGTATTTT,CASSFRSRGTGDTQYF
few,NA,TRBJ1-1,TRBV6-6,TGTGCCAGCACCGACTGGGGGAACACTGAAGCTTTCTTT,CASTDWGNTEAFF
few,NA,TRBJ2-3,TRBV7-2,TGTGCCAGCAGCCTTCGGTCGGGGGCCACAGATACGCAGTATTTT,CASSLRSGATDTQYF
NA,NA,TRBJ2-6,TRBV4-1,TGCGCCAGCAGCCAACCGGACGTACTCTCTGGGGCCAACGTCCTGACTTTC,CASSQPDVLSGANVLTF